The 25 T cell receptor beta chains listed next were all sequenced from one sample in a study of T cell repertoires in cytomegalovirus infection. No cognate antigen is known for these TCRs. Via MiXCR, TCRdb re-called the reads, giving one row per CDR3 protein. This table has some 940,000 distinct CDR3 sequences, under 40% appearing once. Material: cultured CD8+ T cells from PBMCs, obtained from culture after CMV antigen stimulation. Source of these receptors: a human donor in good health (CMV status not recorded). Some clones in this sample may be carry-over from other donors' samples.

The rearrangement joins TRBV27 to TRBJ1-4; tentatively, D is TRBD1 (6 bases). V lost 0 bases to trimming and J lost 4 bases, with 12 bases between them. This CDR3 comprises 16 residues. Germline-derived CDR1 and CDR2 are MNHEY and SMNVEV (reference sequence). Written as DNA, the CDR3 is TGTGCCAGCAGTTTATCGGGGGGCGGACATAATGAAAAACTGTTTTTT. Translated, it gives CASSLSGGGHNEKLFF.

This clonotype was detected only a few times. Written as DNA, the CDR3 is TGTGCCAGCAGTTTAAATCCAGGGGGCAATCAGCCCCAGCATTTT. It codes for CASSLNPGGNQPQHF. This sequence joins TRBV27 and TRBJ1-5, with a tentative D call TRBD1 (6 bases). Germline loops: CDR1 MNHEY, CDR2 SMNVEV (reference sequence). V was shortened by 2 bases and J by 2 bases, with 10 bases between the two germline ends. The CDR3 spans 15 residues.

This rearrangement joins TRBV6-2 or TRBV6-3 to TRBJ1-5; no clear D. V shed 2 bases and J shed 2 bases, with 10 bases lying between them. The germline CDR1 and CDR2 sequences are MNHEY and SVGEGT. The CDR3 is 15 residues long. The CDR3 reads CASSYATLGNQPQHF. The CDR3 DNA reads TGTGCCAGCAGTTACGCGACCCTTGGCAATCAGCCCCAGCATTTT.

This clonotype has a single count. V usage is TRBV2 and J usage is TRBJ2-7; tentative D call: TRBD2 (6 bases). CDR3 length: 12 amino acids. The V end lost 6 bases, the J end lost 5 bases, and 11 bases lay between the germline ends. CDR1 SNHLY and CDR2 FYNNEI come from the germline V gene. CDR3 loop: CASSGGVNEQYF. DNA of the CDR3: TGTGCCAGCAGCGGGGGAGTGAACGAGCAGTACTTC.

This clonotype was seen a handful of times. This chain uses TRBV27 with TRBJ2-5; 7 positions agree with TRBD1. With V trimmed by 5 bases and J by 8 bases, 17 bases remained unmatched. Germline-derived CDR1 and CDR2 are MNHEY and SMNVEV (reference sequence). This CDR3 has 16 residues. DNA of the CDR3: TGTGCCAGCAGTCCTCTCCCGGGACAGACAAGAGAAACCCAGTACTTC. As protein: CASSPLPGQTRETQYF.

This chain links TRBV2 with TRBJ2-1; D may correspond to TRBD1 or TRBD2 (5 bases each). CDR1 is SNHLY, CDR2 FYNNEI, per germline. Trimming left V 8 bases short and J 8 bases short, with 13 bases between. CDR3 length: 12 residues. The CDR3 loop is CASPGKRDEQFF. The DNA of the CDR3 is TGTGCCAGCCCAGGGAAGAGGGATGAGCAGTTCTTC.

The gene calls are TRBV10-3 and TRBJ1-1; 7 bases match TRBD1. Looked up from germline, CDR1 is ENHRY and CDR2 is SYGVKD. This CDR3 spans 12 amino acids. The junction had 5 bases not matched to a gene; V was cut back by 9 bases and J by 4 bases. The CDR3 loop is CAISQGTTEAFF. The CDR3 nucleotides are TGTGCCATATCACAGGGGACCACTGAAGCTTTCTTT.

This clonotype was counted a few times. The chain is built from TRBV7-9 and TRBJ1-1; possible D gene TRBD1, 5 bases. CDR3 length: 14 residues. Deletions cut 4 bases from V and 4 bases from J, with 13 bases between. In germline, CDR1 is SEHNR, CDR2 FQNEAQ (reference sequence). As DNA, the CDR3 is TGTGCCAGCAGCTCTCCAGGGAAGGGCACTGAAGCTTTCTTT. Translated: CASSSPGKGTEAFF.

The CDR3 DNA follows: TGTGCCAGCAGTGCTGGCAGGGGTTACGAGCAGTACGTC. Translating it yields CASSAGRGYEQYV. The rearrangement uses TRBV6-1 and TRBJ2-7; D possibly corresponds to TRBD1 (6 bases). V lost 4 bases to trimming and J lost 4 bases, with 11 bases between them. CDR3 size: 13 residues. Germline V gene data show CDR1 as MNHNS and CDR2 as SASEGT.

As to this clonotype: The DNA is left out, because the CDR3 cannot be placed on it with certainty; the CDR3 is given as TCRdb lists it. The CDR3 reads CAMTPTSYGCEQYV. J is TRBJ2-7 and V is TRBV19; no DNA check was done on the table's D call, TRBD2. The length of the CDR3 is 14 amino acids, counting both ends. Germline CDR1 LNHDA, CDR2 SQIVND (reference sequence).

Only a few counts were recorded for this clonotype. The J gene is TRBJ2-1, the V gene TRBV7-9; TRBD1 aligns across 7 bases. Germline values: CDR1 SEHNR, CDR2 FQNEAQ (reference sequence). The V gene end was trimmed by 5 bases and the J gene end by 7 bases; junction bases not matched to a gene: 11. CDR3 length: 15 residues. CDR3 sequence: CASSPDRARGNEQFF. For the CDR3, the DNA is TGTGCCAGCAGCCCCGACAGGGCTAGGGGTAATGAGCAGTTCTTC.

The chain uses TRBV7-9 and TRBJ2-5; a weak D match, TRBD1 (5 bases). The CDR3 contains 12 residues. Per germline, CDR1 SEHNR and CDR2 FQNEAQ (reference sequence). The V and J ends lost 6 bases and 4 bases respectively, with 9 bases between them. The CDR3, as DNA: TGTGCCAGCAGTCACCAGGGAGAGACCCAGTACTTC. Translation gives CASSHQGETQYF.

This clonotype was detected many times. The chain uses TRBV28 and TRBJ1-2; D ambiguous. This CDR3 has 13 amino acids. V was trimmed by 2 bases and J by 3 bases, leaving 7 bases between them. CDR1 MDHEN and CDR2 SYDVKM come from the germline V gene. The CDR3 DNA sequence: TGTGCCAGCAGTTTAAAGGGCCACTATGGCTACACCTTC. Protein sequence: CASSLKGHYGYTF.

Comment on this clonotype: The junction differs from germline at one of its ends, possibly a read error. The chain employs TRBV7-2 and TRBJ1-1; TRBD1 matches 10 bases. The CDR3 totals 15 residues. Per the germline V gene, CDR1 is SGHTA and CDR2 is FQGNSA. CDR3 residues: CVSSVDRGRDTEAFF. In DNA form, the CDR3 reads TGTGTCAGCAGCGTGGACAGGGGGAGAGACACTGAAGCTTTCTTT.

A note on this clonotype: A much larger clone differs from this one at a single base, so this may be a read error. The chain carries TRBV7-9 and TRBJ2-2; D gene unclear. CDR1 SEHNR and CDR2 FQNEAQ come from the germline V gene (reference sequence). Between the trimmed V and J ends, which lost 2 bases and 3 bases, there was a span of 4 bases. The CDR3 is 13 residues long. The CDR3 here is CASSLFDTGELFF. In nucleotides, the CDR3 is TGTGCCAGCAGCTTATTTGACACCGGGGAGCTGTTTTTT.

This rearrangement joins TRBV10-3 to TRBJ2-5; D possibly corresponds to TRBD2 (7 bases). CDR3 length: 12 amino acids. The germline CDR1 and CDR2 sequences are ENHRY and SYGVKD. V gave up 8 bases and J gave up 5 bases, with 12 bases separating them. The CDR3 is CAIGGALETQYF. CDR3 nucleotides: TGTGCCATCGGGGGGGCTTTGGAGACCCAGTACTTC.

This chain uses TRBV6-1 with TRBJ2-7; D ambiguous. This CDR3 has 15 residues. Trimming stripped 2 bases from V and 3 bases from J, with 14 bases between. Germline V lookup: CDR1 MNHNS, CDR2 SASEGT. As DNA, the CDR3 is TGTGCCAGCAGTGAATTCCCAGGACCGCGCTACGAGCAGTACGTC. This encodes CASSEFPGPRYEQYV.

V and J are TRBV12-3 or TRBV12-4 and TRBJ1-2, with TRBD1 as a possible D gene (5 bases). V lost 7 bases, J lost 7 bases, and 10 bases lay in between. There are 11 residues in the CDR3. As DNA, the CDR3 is TGTGCCAGCAAGACGGGGGGTGGCTACACCTTC. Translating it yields CASKTGGGYTF.

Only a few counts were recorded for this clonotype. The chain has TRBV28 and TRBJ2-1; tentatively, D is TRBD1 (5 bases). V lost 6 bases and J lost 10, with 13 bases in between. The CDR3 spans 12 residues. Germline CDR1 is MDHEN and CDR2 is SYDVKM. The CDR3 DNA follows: TGTGCCAGCAGCAGAAGGGGCAGCGAGCAGTTCTTC. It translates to CASSRRGSEQFF.

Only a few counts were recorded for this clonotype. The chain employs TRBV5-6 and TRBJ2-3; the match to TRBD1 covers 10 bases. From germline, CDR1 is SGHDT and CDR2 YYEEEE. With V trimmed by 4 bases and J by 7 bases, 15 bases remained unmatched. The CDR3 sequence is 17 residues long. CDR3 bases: TGTGCCAGCAGCAGAGAGACTCGGGACAGGGGAAAATATACGCAGTATTTT. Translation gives CASSRETRDRGKYTQYF.

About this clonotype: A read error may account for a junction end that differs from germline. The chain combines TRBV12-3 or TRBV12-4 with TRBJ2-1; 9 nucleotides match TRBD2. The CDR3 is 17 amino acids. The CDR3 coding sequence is TGTGCCAGCACCTTTTTGACTAGCGGAGGTTCCTACAATGAGCAGCTCTTC. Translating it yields CASTFLTSGGSYNEQLF.

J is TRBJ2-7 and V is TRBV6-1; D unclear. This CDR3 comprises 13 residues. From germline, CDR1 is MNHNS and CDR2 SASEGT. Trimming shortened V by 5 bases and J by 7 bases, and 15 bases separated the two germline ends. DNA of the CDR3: TGTGCCAGCAGTCTCTTCATTACAAGAGAGCAGTACGTC. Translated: CASSLFITREQYV.

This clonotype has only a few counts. The CDR3 DNA reads as TGTGCCAGCACTCAGGGTTCGGCCGGGGAGCTGTTTTTT. Its protein is CASTQGSAGELFF. The chain uses TRBV12-3 or TRBV12-4 and TRBJ2-2, with D possibly TRBD1 on 5 matching bases. The length of the CDR3 is 13 residues. Trimming took 7 bases from V and 6 from J, leaving 12 bases between them.

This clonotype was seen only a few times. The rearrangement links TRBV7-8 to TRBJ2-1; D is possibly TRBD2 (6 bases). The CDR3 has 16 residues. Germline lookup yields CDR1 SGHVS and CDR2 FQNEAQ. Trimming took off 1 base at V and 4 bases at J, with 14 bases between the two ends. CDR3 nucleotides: TGTGCCAGCAGCTTAGGGTGGGGGGTAGGGTACAATGAGCAGTTCTTC. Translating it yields CASSLGWGVGYNEQFF.

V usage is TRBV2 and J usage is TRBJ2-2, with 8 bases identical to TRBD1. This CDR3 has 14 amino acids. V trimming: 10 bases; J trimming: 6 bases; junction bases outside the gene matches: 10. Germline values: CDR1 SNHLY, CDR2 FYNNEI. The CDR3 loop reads CAILRTGKPGELFF. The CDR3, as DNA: TGTGCCATCCTCCGGACAGGGAAACCCGGGGAGCTGTTTTTT. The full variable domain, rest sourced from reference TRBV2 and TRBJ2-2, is EPEVTQTPSHQVTQMGQEVILRCVPISNHLYFYWYRQILGQKVEFLVSFYNNEISEKSEIFDDQFSVERPDGSNFTLKIRSTKLEDSAMYFCAILRTGKPGELFFGEGSRLTVL.